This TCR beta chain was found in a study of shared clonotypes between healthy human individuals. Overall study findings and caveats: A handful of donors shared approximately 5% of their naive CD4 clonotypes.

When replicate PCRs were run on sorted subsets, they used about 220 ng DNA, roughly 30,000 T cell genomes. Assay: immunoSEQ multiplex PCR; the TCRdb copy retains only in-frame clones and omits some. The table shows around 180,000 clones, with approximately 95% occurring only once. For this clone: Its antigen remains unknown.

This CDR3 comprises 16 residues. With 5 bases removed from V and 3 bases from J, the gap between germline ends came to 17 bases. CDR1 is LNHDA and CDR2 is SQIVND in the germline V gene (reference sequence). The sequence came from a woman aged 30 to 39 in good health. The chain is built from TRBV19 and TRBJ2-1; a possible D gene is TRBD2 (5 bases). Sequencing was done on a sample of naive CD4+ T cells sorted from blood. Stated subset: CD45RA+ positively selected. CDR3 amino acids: CASSPLRGSRYNEQFF. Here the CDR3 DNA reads TGTGCCAGTAGTCCCCTTCGTGGGAGTCGCTACAATGAGCAGTTCTTC.